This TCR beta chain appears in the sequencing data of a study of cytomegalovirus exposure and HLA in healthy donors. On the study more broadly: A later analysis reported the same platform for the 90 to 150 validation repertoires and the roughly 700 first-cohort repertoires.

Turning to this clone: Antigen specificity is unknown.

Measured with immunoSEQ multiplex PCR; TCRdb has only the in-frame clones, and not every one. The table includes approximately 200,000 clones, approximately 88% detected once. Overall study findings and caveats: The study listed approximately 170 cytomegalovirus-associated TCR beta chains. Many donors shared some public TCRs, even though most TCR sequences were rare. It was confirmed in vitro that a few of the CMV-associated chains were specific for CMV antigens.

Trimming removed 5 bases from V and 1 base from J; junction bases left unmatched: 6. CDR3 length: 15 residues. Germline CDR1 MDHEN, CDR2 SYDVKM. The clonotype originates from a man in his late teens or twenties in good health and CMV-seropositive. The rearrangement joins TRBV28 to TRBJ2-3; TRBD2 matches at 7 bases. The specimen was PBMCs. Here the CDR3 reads CASSPRLAGTDTQYF. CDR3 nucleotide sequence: TGTGCCAGCAGTCCGAGACTAGCTGGCACAGATACGCAGTATTTT.